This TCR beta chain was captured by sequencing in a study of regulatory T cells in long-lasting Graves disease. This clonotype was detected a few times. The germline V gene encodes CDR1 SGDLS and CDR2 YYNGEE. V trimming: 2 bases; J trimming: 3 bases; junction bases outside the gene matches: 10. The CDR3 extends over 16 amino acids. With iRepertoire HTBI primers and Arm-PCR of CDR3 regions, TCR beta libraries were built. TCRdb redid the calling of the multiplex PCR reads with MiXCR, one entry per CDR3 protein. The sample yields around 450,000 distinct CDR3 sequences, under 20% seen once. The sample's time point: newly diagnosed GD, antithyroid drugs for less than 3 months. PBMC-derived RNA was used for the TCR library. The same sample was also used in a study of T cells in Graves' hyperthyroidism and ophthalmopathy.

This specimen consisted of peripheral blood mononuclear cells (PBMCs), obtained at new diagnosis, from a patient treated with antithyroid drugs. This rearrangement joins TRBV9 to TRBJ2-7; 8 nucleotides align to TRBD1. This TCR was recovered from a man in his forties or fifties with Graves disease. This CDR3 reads CASSVGPDRDRYEQYF. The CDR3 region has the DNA TGTGCCAGCAGCGTCGGACCGGACAGGGACCGCTACGAGCAGTACTTC.